The 6 T cell receptor beta chains reported below all come from one sample, sequenced in a study of TIL therapy for anti-PD-1-resistant metastatic lung cancer. As to time point: pre-treatment sample, taken before nivolumab and TIL therapy. The immunoSEQ assay was v3. The table came from immunoSEQ multiplex PCR; TCRdb's copy has only in-frame clones and leaves some out. The sample carries over 15,000 clones, 75% to 80% recorded once. The sequencing used blood, collected at baseline. These receptors all come from a person aged 25 to 85 with non-small cell lung cancer.

The rearrangement joins TRBV30 to TRBJ2-7, with 10 nucleotides matching TRBD1. With V trimmed by 1 base and J by 4 bases, 10 bases remained unmatched. The CDR3 consists of 16 residues. Germline assignment: CDR1 GTSNPN and CDR2 SVGIG (reference sequence). The CDR3 protein is CAWSGVTDRGRYEQYF. CDR3 DNA: TGTGCCTGGAGTGGGGTAACCGACAGGGGGCGGTACGAGCAGTACTTC.

This clone showed up just a few times. The rearrangement links TRBV7-3 to TRBJ2-2; 7 bases line up with TRBD1. The length of the CDR3 is 15 residues. Trimming removed 4 bases from V and 5 bases from J; junction bases left unmatched: 7. Germline CDR1 SGHTA, CDR2 FQGTGA. CDR3 sequence: CASSWGQNPTGELFF. DNA for the CDR3: TGTGCCAGCAGCTGGGGACAGAATCCAACCGGGGAGCTGTTTTTT.

This rearrangement joins TRBV4-2 to TRBJ2-7; 9 bases match TRBD2. Trimming at V came to 0 bases and at J to 4 bases, leaving 10 bases not matched to a gene. The CDR3 has 17 residues. Germline CDR1 and CDR2: LGHNA and YNFKEQ. The DNA for the CDR3 is TGTGCCAGCAGCCAAGAAGGTCCAGCGGGGGGAGCATACGAGCAGTACTTC. The encoded protein is CASSQEGPAGGAYEQYF.

V usage is TRBV25-1 and J usage is TRBJ1-4; the match to TRBD1 covers 10 bases. Trimming cost V 1 base and J 1 base; bases outside gene matches: 3. Per the germline V gene, CDR1 is MGHDK and CDR2 is SYGVNS. The CDR3 length is 17 residues. The CDR3 is CASSEWDRGLTNEKLFF. The DNA of the CDR3 is TGTGCCAGCAGTGAATGGGACAGGGGATTAACTAATGAAAAACTGTTTTTT.

The gene calls are TRBV4-1 and TRBJ1-4; D may be TRBD1 (5 bases). V was shortened by 1 base and J by 4 bases, with 10 bases between the two germline ends. The CDR3 sequence is 15 residues long. The germline V gene has CDR1 MGHRA and CDR2 YSYEKL. The CDR3, as DNA: TGCGCCAGCAGCCAAGGAAGGGGCCTTAATGAAAAACTGTTTTTT. It specifies CASSQGRGLNEKLFF.

The CDR3 region is CASSLGGFNYGYTF. Written as DNA, the CDR3 is TGCGCCAGCAGCTTGGGAGGATTTAACTATGGCTACACCTTC. The chain has TRBV5-1 and TRBJ1-2; D is unresolved. Germline-derived CDR1 and CDR2 are SGHRS and YFSETQ. This CDR3 has 14 residues. Trimming took off 0 bases at V and 1 base at J, with 7 bases between the two ends.